The 5 T cell receptor beta chains below come from one sample, sequenced in a study of cytomegalovirus exposure and HLA in healthy donors. The table came from immunoSEQ multiplex PCR; TCRdb's copy has only in-frame clones and leaves some out. The data contain 55,000 to 70,000 clones, roughly 90% of them singletons. The sequencing sample was made of PBMCs. The origin of the receptors is a woman in her twenties or thirties in good health and CMV-seronegative.

V gene TRBV7-9 combines with J gene TRBJ1-1; D is ambiguous. Trimming removed 5 bases from V and 4 bases from J, with 20 bases in between. The CDR3 runs 16 residues. In germline, CDR1 is SEHNR, CDR2 FQNEAQ (reference sequence). CDR3 protein: CASSLDRWGGITEAFF. CDR3 bases: TGTGCCAGCAGCCTAGATAGATGGGGAGGGATCACTGAAGCTTTCTTT.

This clone was seen more than once but under ten times. This chain uses TRBV30 with TRBJ2-7, with TRBD1 as a possible D gene (7 bases). The CDR3 sequence is 12 residues long. The germline V gene encodes CDR1 GTSNPN and CDR2 SVGIG (reference sequence). CDR3 nucleotides: TGTGGGCACAGGGGAGGCAGGTACGAGCAGTACTTC. Translating it yields CGHRGGRYEQYF.

The gene calls are TRBV5-1 and TRBJ2-1, with D perhaps matching TRBD2 (5 bases). Germline CDR1 and CDR2: SGHRS and YFSETQ. V was pared by 4 bases and J by 7 bases, with 12 bases between. The CDR3 is 13 amino acids. CDR3 residues: CASSLGSPNEQFF. In DNA, the CDR3 is TGCGCCAGCAGCCTTGGGAGTCCGAATGAGCAGTTCTTC. The variable domain in full, completed from reference TRBV5-1 and TRBJ2-1, reads KAGVTQTPRYLIKTRGQQVTLSCSPISGHRSVSWYQQTPGQGLQFLFEYFSETQRNKGNFPGRFSGRQFSNSRSEMNVSTLELGDSALYLCASSLGSPNEQFFGPGTRLTVL.

V is TRBV7-3 and J is TRBJ1-1; D ambiguous. The CDR3 sequence is 13 residues long. V dropped 3 bases and J dropped 4 bases, with 9 bases sitting between them. Per the germline V gene, CDR1 is SGHTA and CDR2 is FQGTGA. CDR3 in amino acids: CASSFGSFTEAFF. The CDR3, as DNA: TGTGCCAGCAGCTTCGGGAGCTTCACTGAAGCTTTCTTT.

The chain combines TRBV9 with TRBJ2-7, with TRBD2 matching over 8 bases. The germline V gene has CDR1 SGDLS and CDR2 YYNGEE. V shed 7 bases, J shed 7 bases, and the junction held 16 bases outside the gene matches. This CDR3 comprises 15 residues. The CDR3 protein is CASSYTAGGVREQYF. The CDR3 DNA reads as TGTGCCAGCTCTTACACGGCGGGAGGCGTACGAGAGCAGTACTTC.